A single sample gave rise to the 7 T cell receptor beta chains below, sequenced in a study of vaccination and CD4 T cells after COVID-19. Treatment specified: approximately 10-day PBMC culture with coronavirus spike peptide pools or control peptides (ViraFEST assay). Their specific antigens are unknown. CD4+ T cells that had been cultured provided DNA sequenced with the Oncomine TCR Beta short-read assay. MiXCR, run by TCRdb on the PCR reads, gives a single entry per CDR3 protein. The table records approximately 18,000 distinct CDR3 sequences, 49% of them present only once. Material: CD4+ T cells from blood, cultured in vitro. The receptors originated from a human donor who had recovered from COVID-19.

This chain connects TRBV6-2 or TRBV6-3 to TRBJ2-5, with 13 positions matching TRBD2. Germline-derived CDR1 and CDR2 are MNHEY and SVGEGT. Trimming at V came to 2 bases and at J to 5 bases, leaving 11 bases not matched to a gene. The CDR3 runs 18 residues. CDR3 amino acids: CASSYGRTSGGGTETQYF. The CDR3 coding sequence is TGTGCCAGCAGTTACGGTCGGACTAGCGGGGGTGGCACGGAGACCCAGTACTTC.

This clonotype was seen more than once but under ten times. The chain recombines TRBV7-9 with TRBJ1-2; TRBD1 agrees at 7 bases. CDR1 SEHNR and CDR2 FQNEAQ come from the germline V gene (reference sequence). This CDR3 has 15 residues. The V and J ends lost 4 bases and 4 bases, in that order; junction bases with no gene match: 9. The CDR3, as DNA: TGTGCCAGCAGCTCGCTAGACAGGGAAGGCTATGGCTACACCTTC. Amino acids: CASSSLDREGYGYTF. Supplemented by reference TRBV7-9 and TRBJ1-2, the full variable domain reads DTGVSQNPRHKITKRGQNVTFRCDPISEHNRLYWYRQTLGQGPEFLTYFQNEAQLEKSRLLSDRFSAERPKGSFSTLEIQRTEQGDSAMYLCASSSLDREGYGYTFGSGTRLTVV.

The table lists this clonotype with a few counts. The V call is TRBV7-9, the J call TRBJ1-2, with 10 positions matching TRBD1. Germline V lookup: CDR1 SEHNR, CDR2 FQNEAQ (reference sequence). The CDR3 length is 16 residues. V was clipped by 5 bases and J by 3 bases; unmatched bases: 9. CDR3 nucleotide sequence: TGTGCCAGCAGCGCCAGACAGGGGGCATTTTACTATGGCTACACCTTC. Protein product: CASSARQGAFYYGYTF.

The chain combines TRBV25-1 with TRBJ1-1; D gene ambiguous. V lost 2 bases and J 0 bases, leaving 7 bases between the germline ends. Germline CDR1 and CDR2: MGHDK and SYGVNS. The CDR3 spans 14 residues. DNA for the CDR3: TGTGCCAGCAGTGAAGGTTTAATGAACACTGAAGCTTTCTTT. Amino acids: CASSEGLMNTEAFF.

The chain links TRBV6-1 to TRBJ2-7; no clear D. The germline V gene has CDR1 MNHNS and CDR2 SASEGT. V lost 1 base, J lost 6 bases, and 10 bases lay in between. There are 13 residues in the CDR3. Here the CDR3 DNA reads TGTGCCAGCAGTGAAGGAATTAGCCTCGAGCAGTACTTC. Amino acids: CASSEGISLEQYF.

The gene calls are TRBV7-2 and TRBJ1-2; D unclear. The CDR3 contains 12 residues. Trimming cost V 2 bases and J 7 bases, with 8 bases left between them. Germline V lookup: CDR1 SGHTA, CDR2 FQGNSA. This CDR3 reads CASSLIGAGYTF. CDR3 nucleotide sequence: TGTGCCAGCAGCTTAATTGGAGCTGGCTACACCTTC. Based on the CDR3 plus reference TRBV7-2 and TRBJ1-2, the full variable domain is GAGVSQSPSNKVTEKGKDVELRCDPISGHTALYWYRQSLGQGLEFLIYFQGNSAPDKSGLPSDRFSAERTGGSVSTLTIQRTQQEDSAVYLCASSLIGAGYTFGSGTRLTVV.

This clonotype was detected only a few times. The V gene is TRBV5-1, the J gene TRBJ1-2, with D tentatively TRBD1 (5 bases). V lost 0 bases and J 9 bases, leaving 21 bases between the germline ends. CDR1 SGHRS and CDR2 YFSETQ come from the germline V gene. The CDR3 totals 16 residues. CDR3 loop: CASSLDVREMKQSYTF. The CDR3 region has the DNA TGCGCCAGCAGCTTGGACGTCAGGGAGATGAAGCAAAGCTACACCTTC.